Each of the 28 T cell receptor beta chains below was sequenced from the same sample in a study of PD-L1 blockade in urothelial cancer. Clones were read by immunoSEQ multiplex PCR, and TCRdb kept only the in-frame ones, dropping some. The sample contains about 56,000 clones, less than 90% of which appear only once. As to time point: pretreatment peripheral blood. The material sequenced was PBMCs, taken around atezolizumab (anti-PD-L1) treatment. The source is a man aged 70-80 years with urothelial cancer.

The chain recombines TRBV5-5 with TRBJ2-6, with TRBD2 as a possible D gene (7 bases). The CDR3 has 19 residues. The V end lost 2 bases, the J end lost 1 base, and 19 bases lay between the germline ends. Germline assignment: CDR1 SGHKS and CDR2 YYEKEE (reference sequence). In DNA, the CDR3 is TGTGCCAGCAGCTTTTTACTTGGCGGGGGCGGGTCTGGGGCCAACGTCCTGACTTTC. Translation gives CASSFLLGGGGSGANVLTF. Supplemented by reference TRBV5-5 and TRBJ2-6, the full variable domain reads DAGVTQSPTHLIKTRGQQVTLRCSPISGHKSVSWYQQVLGQGPQFIFQYYEKEERGRGNFPDRFSARQFPNYSSELNVNALLLGDSALYLCASSFLLGGGGSGANVLTFGAGSRLTVL.

The chain links TRBV6-5 to TRBJ2-7, with 10 bases that match TRBD1. CDR3 length: 13 residues. V dropped 8 bases and J dropped 5; count of bases not matched to a gene: 6. The germline V gene has CDR1 MNHEY and CDR2 SVGAGI. CDR3 residues: CASSRDRGHEQYF. Here the CDR3 DNA reads TGTGCCAGCTCGCGGGACAGGGGCCACGAGCAGTACTTC.

This rearrangement joins TRBV7-8 to TRBJ2-7, with 8 bases aligning to TRBD2. Germline-derived CDR1 and CDR2 are SGHVS and FQNEAQ. CDR3 size: 14 residues. V was pared by 4 bases and J by 3 bases, with 5 bases of the junction left unmatched. In nucleotides, the CDR3 is TGTGCCAGCAGCTCCCTAGCGGGTGGCTACGAGCAGTACTTC. It is translated as CASSSLAGGYEQYF.

The chain employs TRBV7-2 and TRBJ1-2, with TRBD1 matching 7 bases. V shed 4 bases and J 2 bases; nucleotides not matched to a gene: 1. CDR1 is SGHTA and CDR2 is FQGNSA in the germline V gene. This CDR3 region has 13 residues. The CDR3 reads CASSWDSNYGYTF. CDR3 DNA sequence: TGTGCCAGCAGCTGGGACAGCAACTATGGCTACACCTTC.

The chain employs TRBV10-3 and TRBJ1-2; 7 positions agree with TRBD1. This CDR3 comprises 16 residues. Germline values: CDR1 ENHRY, CDR2 SYGVKD. The ends lost 3 bases at V and 0 bases at J; junction bases unmatched: 7. Here the CDR3 reads CAISDDRTGPNYGYTF. CDR3 DNA: TGTGCCATCAGTGATGACAGGACAGGCCCTAACTATGGCTACACCTTC.

The chain links TRBV7-9 to TRBJ1-4, with 11 bases fitting TRBD1. J lost 6 bases, V lost 6 bases, and 3 bases had no gene match. CDR1 SEHNR and CDR2 FQNEAQ come from the germline V gene (reference sequence). CDR3 length equals 14 residues. The chain's CDR3 is CASRLGQGDEKLFF. The CDR3, as DNA: TGTGCCAGCAGACTGGGACAGGGGGATGAAAAACTGTTTTTT.

The CDR3 DNA sequence: TGTGCCAGTAGTATAAATCCCCCCACCTACAATGAGCAGTTCTTC. It yields the protein CASSINPPTYNEQFF. The V gene is TRBV19, the J gene TRBJ2-1; D gene unclear. Per germline, CDR1 LNHDA and CDR2 SQIVND (reference sequence). CDR3 size: 15 residues. V dropped 2 bases and J dropped 2 bases, with 10 bases sitting between them.

The rearrangement joins TRBV6-5 to TRBJ2-7; 10 bases match TRBD1. The CDR3 runs to 15 residues. The ends lost 6 bases at V and 2 bases at J; junction bases unmatched: 7. Germline-derived CDR1 and CDR2 are MNHEY and SVGAGI. The CDR3 protein is CASSRRTGGAYEQYF. CDR3 nucleotide sequence: TGTGCCAGCAGCCGACGGACAGGGGGGGCCTACGAGCAGTACTTC.

V gene TRBV9 combines with J gene TRBJ2-7; a weak D match, TRBD1 (6 bases). V dropped 0 bases and J dropped 0 bases, with 13 bases sitting between them. Germline V gene sequence: CDR1 SGDLS, CDR2 YYNGEE. The CDR3 has 16 amino acids. The CDR3 region is CASSVVAGASSYEQYF. In nucleotides, the CDR3 is TGTGCCAGCAGCGTAGTAGCAGGGGCCAGCTCCTACGAGCAGTACTTC.

CDR3 DNA: TGTGCCAGCAGGGACAGGTTCACTGAAGCTTTCTTT. This codes for CASRDRFTEAFF. This chain joins TRBV28 and TRBJ1-1; TRBD1 matches 7 bases. Losses at the gene ends were 6 bases for V and 4 bases for J; bases not matched to a gene: 2. Germline V gene data show CDR1 as MDHEN and CDR2 as SYDVKM. CDR3 length: 12 amino acids.

This sequence joins TRBV7-8 and TRBJ2-5; D perhaps matches TRBD1 (5 bases). The CDR3 contains 13 residues. V lost 6 bases and J lost 2, with 10 bases in between. Looked up from germline, CDR1 is SGHVS and CDR2 is FQNEAQ. The CDR3 reads CASRMTVQETQYF. DNA for the CDR3: TGTGCCAGCAGGATGACAGTACAAGAGACCCAGTACTTC.

The chain couples TRBV6-1 to TRBJ1-2, with D possibly TRBD1 on 5 matching bases. Between the trimmed V and J ends, which lost 6 bases and 4 bases, there was a span of 15 bases. CDR1 is MNHNS and CDR2 is SASEGT in the germline V gene. The CDR3 is 14 residues long. CDR3 nucleotides: TGTGCCAGCAGCAAGGGGCAGGCGTCCTATGGCTACACCTTC. Translating it yields CASSKGQASYGYTF.

This clone came up a few times. V gene TRBV5-1 combines with J gene TRBJ2-1; no reliable D call. V lost 4 bases and J lost 5, with 16 bases in between. Germline CDR1 reads SGHRS; CDR2 reads YFSETQ. The CDR3 extends over 15 amino acids. The CDR3 region is CASSVAAALHNEQFF. The DNA of the CDR3 is TGCGCCAGCAGCGTAGCCGCGGCCCTTCACAATGAGCAGTTCTTC. Supplemented by reference TRBV5-1 and TRBJ2-1, the full variable domain reads KAGVTQTPRYLIKTRGQQVTLSCSPISGHRSVSWYQQTPGQGLQFLFEYFSETQRNKGNFPGRFSGRQFSNSRSEMNVSTLELGDSALYLCASSVAAALHNEQFFGPGTRLTVL.

The gene calls are TRBV30 and TRBJ1-3; no reliable D call. The CDR3 extends over 12 amino acids. CDR1 is GTSNPN, CDR2 SVGIG, per germline (reference sequence). Trimming shortened V by 8 bases and J by 0 bases, and 8 bases separated the two germline ends. The CDR3 DNA follows: TGTGCCACCGGGAACTCTGGAAACACCATATATTTT. This codes for CATGNSGNTIYF.

The chain uses TRBV6-1 and TRBJ1-1; TRBD1 might be the D (5 bases). CDR1 MNHNS and CDR2 SASEGT come from the germline V gene. The CDR3 loop spans 16 amino acids. V was shortened by 0 bases and J by 2 bases, with 13 bases between the two germline ends. The CDR3 DNA reads as TGTGCCAGCAGTGAAGCGCTCTGGGGGGTCAACACTGAAGCTTTCTTT. Protein product: CASSEALWGVNTEAFF.

Regarding this clone: This sequence may be a read error, since a much larger clone differs from it by one base. Additional DNA sequences in this sample encode the identical CDR3. The chain employs TRBV5-5 and TRBJ2-2, with TRBD1 matching 9 bases. The germline CDR1 and CDR2 sequences are SGHKS and YYEKEE (reference sequence). V was pared by 5 bases and J by 5 bases, with 4 bases of the junction left unmatched. The CDR3 sequence is 14 residues long. The CDR3 DNA follows: TGTGCCAGCAGTGTGACAGGGGGGACCGGGGAGCTGTTTTTT. Protein sequence: CASSVTGGTGELFF.

This clone occurred a few times. The chain is built from TRBV10-3 and TRBJ1-5; D perhaps matches TRBD1 (5 bases). CDR3 length equals 14 residues. V lost 6 bases, J lost 1 base, and 10 bases lay in between. Germline V gene sequence: CDR1 ENHRY, CDR2 SYGVKD. The CDR3 DNA reads TGTGCCATCAGGGGAGGGGACAGCAATCAGCCCCAGCATTTT. Amino acid sequence: CAIRGGDSNQPQHF.

The V and J genes are TRBV2 and TRBJ2-7; 8 nucleotides agree with TRBD1. Germline CDR1 and CDR2: SNHLY and FYNNEI. The CDR3 sequence is 11 residues long. The trim removed 0 bases at V and 11 bases at J, leaving 0 bases unmatched. The DNA of the CDR3 is TGTGCCAGCAGTGAAGCGGGACAGGAGTACTTC. This translates into CASSEAGQEYF.

This clone was recorded a few times. The chain employs TRBV5-4 and TRBJ2-5; 10 bases match TRBD2. The CDR3 contains 14 residues. V lost 4 bases and J lost 5; bases outside the gene matches: 5. Germline CDR1 is SGHNT and CDR2 is YYREEE (reference sequence). The CDR3 DNA follows: TGTGCCAGCAGCCAGGAGACTAGCGGGGAGACCCAGTACTTC. This sequence encodes CASSQETSGETQYF.

The V call is TRBV2, the J call TRBJ1-3, with TRBD1 matching over 8 bases. Trimming took 3 bases from V and 4 from J; bases not matched to a gene: 23. The CDR3 has 21 amino acids. Germline V lookup: CDR1 SNHLY, CDR2 FYNNEI. CDR3 nucleotides: TGTGCCAGCAGTGAGTACCCCCAAGGGGGACAGGTCCCCCATCGCGGAAACACCATATATTTT. It specifies CASSEYPQGGQVPHRGNTIYF.

This clone was observed a handful of times. The V and J genes are TRBV27 and TRBJ2-2, with D uncertain. This CDR3 is 15 amino acids long. The germline gives CDR1 MNHEY, CDR2 SMNVEV (reference sequence). V lost 6 bases, J lost 4 bases, and 15 bases lay in between. CDR3 sequence: CASRPDLTSTGELFF. The CDR3 region has the DNA TGTGCCAGCAGACCTGACTTAACCTCCACCGGGGAGCTGTTTTTT.

The V and J genes are TRBV13 and TRBJ2-2; TRBD2 agrees at 10 bases. The CDR3 consists of 15 residues. Germline values: CDR1 PRHDT, CDR2 FYEKMQ (reference sequence). Trimming took 5 bases from V and 4 from J; bases not matched to a gene: 4. DNA for the CDR3: TGTGCCAGCAGCCGGACTAGCGGTAGCACCGGGGAGCTGTTTTTT. Amino acid sequence: CASSRTSGSTGELFF.

This clone appeared a single time. The V and J genes are TRBV4-1 and TRBJ2-5; the match to TRBD1 covers 8 bases. The CDR3 is 15 amino acids. The V segment lost 1 base and the J segment 5 bases; nucleotides outside the gene matches: 6. The germline V gene encodes CDR1 MGHRA and CDR2 YSYEKL. CDR3 region: CASSQVVGQGETQYF. The CDR3 DNA reads as TGCGCCAGCAGCCAAGTTGTTGGACAGGGTGAGACCCAGTACTTC.

This sequence joins TRBV4-1 and TRBJ2-7, with 7 bases identical to TRBD2. Germline values: CDR1 MGHRA, CDR2 YSYEKL. With V trimmed by 1 base and J by 7 bases, 7 bases remained unmatched. This CDR3 comprises 14 residues. The CDR3 is CASSQGGEAGEQYF. The CDR3 DNA follows: TGCGCCAGCAGCCAAGGAGGAGAAGCGGGGGAGCAGTACTTC.

The genes are TRBV28 and TRBJ1-1, with TRBD1 identical over 11 bases. Trimming took 4 bases from V and 6 from J; bases not matched to a gene: 4. There are 14 residues in the CDR3. Germline values: CDR1 MDHEN, CDR2 SYDVKM. The chain's CDR3 is CASSSGTGGSEAFF. The CDR3 coding sequence is TGTGCCAGCAGTTCCGGGACAGGGGGATCTGAAGCTTTCTTT.

This rearrangement joins TRBV18 to TRBJ2-7; 8 bases align to TRBD1. Germline CDR1 reads KGHSH; CDR2 reads LQKENI. This CDR3 region has 14 residues. Trimming removed 3 bases from V and 2 bases from J; junction bases left unmatched: 3. This CDR3 is CASSPGQETYEQYF. The CDR3 coding sequence is TGTGCCAGCTCACCGGGACAGGAGACCTACGAGCAGTACTTC.

The chain uses TRBV18 and TRBJ2-5, with 7 bases identical to TRBD1. CDR1 is KGHSH, CDR2 LQKENI, per germline. Trimming at V came to 2 bases and at J to 4 bases, leaving 4 bases not matched to a gene. The CDR3 sequence is 14 residues long. The CDR3 DNA sequence: TGTGCCAGCTCACCAGACAGGGTAACAGAGACCCAGTACTTC. It translates to CASSPDRVTETQYF.

V and J are TRBV18 and TRBJ2-5, with D unresolved. The length of the CDR3 is 15 residues. Germline loops: CDR1 KGHSH, CDR2 LQKENI. V lost 2 bases, J lost 2 bases, and 12 bases lay in between. CDR3 loop: CASSPVVLSQETQYF. CDR3 DNA sequence: TGTGCCAGCTCACCAGTAGTTCTATCACAAGAGACCCAGTACTTC.